Reported below is one T cell receptor beta chain. The CDR3 runs to 14 residues. The V gene lost 0 bases and the J gene lost 1 base, with 7 bases spanning the gap. The germline gives CDR1 SGHNT, CDR2 YYREEE (reference sequence). The data are from a study of CD8+ T cells in alopecia areata. Extracted RNA was reverse transcribed into cDNA, the sequencing template. This table comes from immunoSEQ multiplex PCR, and its TCRdb copy is limited to in-frame clones, with some not included. The sample has under 250,000 clones; about three fifths are singletons. This sample comprised CD4+ T cells sorted from blood, obtained at week 0. The TCR originated in a human donor with alopecia areata. This chain joins TRBV5-4 and TRBJ1-2; no clear D gene. The CDR3 DNA is TGTGCCAGCAGCTTGGAACGGATTAACTATGGCTACACCTTC. Protein: CASSLERINYGYTF.